The 11 T cell receptor beta chains in this list originate from one sample, sequenced in a study of T-cell memory formation after mild COVID-19. TCRdb re-called the 5' RACE reads with MiXCR, one entry per CDR3 protein. The table has around 440,000 distinct CDR3 sequences, approximately 18% seen once. The sample comprised PBMCs or a T cell subset sorted from them (not recorded which). Every receptor here comes from an adult woman who had mild COVID-19 (a few samples of this study predate the infection). Cell type and time point are not known.

The chain recombines TRBV7-9 with TRBJ1-1, with TRBD1 matching 9 bases. This CDR3 region has 13 residues. CDR1 and CDR2 from the germline V gene are SEHNR and FQNEAQ (reference sequence). V lost 4 bases and J lost 3; bases outside the gene matches: 0. CDR3 loop: CASSWTGDTEAFF. CDR3 nucleotide sequence: TGTGCCAGCAGCTGGACAGGGGACACTGAAGCTTTCTTT.

CDR3 sequence reads: CSVENFVGSVNTEAFF. The CDR3 DNA reads as TGCAGCGTTGAGAATTTTGTTGGCAGCGTGAACACTGAAGCTTTCTTT. The chain links TRBV29-1 to TRBJ1-1, with D unclear. The V gene's germline CDR1 is SQVTM and CDR2 ANQGSEA. CDR3 length: 16 residues. Deletions cut 3 bases from V and 0 bases from J, with 17 bases between. Looking up the rest from reference TRBV29-1 and TRBJ1-1 gives the full variable domain: SAVISQKPSRDICQRGTSLTIQCQVDSQVTMMFWYRQQPGQSLTLIATANQGSEATYESGFVIDKFPISRPNLTFSTLTVSNMSPEDSSIYLCSVENFVGSVNTEAFFGQGTRLTVV.

The V and J genes are TRBV18 and TRBJ1-4; D unclear. V gave up 4 bases and J gave up 7 bases, with 10 bases separating them. This CDR3 region has 13 residues. Germline V gives CDR1 KGHSH, CDR2 LQKENI. For the CDR3, the DNA is TGTGCCAGCTCACGATCGGCCGGTGAAAAACTGTTTTTT. This sequence encodes CASSRSAGEKLFF.

The table lists this clonotype with a few counts. This rearrangement joins TRBV7-9 to TRBJ2-5, with TRBD2 matching over 8 bases. V lost 0 bases to trimming and J lost 1 base; unmatched junction nucleotides: 7. This CDR3 contains 17 residues. Germline V gene lookup returns CDR1 SEHNR and CDR2 FQNEAQ (reference sequence). CDR3 sequence: CASSLAQVTSGQETQYF. The CDR3 nucleotides read TGTGCCAGCAGCTTAGCGCAGGTTACTAGCGGCCAAGAGACCCAGTACTTC.

The sample holds a few counts of this clonotype. The genes are TRBV5-4 and TRBJ1-1, with a tentative D call TRBD1 (5 bases). The CDR3 has 12 amino acids. Germline V lookup: CDR1 SGHNT, CDR2 YYREEE (reference sequence). V was trimmed by 0 bases and J by 6 bases, leaving 6 bases between them. The DNA of the CDR3 is TGTGCCAGCAGCTTGGAAGGGGCTGAAGCTTTCTTT. It specifies CASSLEGAEAFF.

The chain combines TRBV5-5 with TRBJ2-1; D is undetermined. CDR1 is SGHKS, CDR2 YYEKEE, per germline (reference sequence). V shed 5 bases and J shed 0 bases, with 12 bases lying between them. The CDR3 spans 15 residues. CDR3 coding DNA: TGTGCCAGCAGGTATTATATTAGCTCCTACAATGAGCAGTTCTTC. Translated, it gives CASRYYISSYNEQFF. The variable domain in full, with the rest retrieved from reference TRBV5-5 and TRBJ2-1, is DAGVTQSPTHLIKTRGQQVTLRCSPISGHKSVSWYQQVLGQGPQFIFQYYEKEERGRGNFPDRFSARQFPNYSSELNVNALLLGDSALYLCASRYYISSYNEQFFGPGTRLTVL.

This clonotype was counted at least ten times. V is TRBV5-1 and J is TRBJ2-2; D is unclear. Germline CDR1 and CDR2: SGHRS and YFSETQ. CDR3 length: 13 amino acids. V was trimmed by 4 bases and J by 5 bases, leaving 9 bases between them. The CDR3 bases are TGCGCCAGCAGCACATCAGGTACCGGGGAGCTGTTTTTT. This translates into CASSTSGTGELFF.

This clonotype was found many times. The chain recombines TRBV6-4 with TRBJ2-1; 11 positions match TRBD2. Germline V gene data show CDR1 as MRHNA and CDR2 as SNTAGT. J was trimmed by 6 bases and V by 0 bases; bases with no gene match: 1. The CDR3 extends over 15 amino acids. The CDR3 loop reads CASSDSSGGANEQFF. The CDR3 nucleotides read TGTGCCAGCAGTGACTCTAGCGGGGGGGCCAATGAGCAGTTCTTC.

This clonotype was counted between two and nine times. This rearrangement joins TRBV11-2 to TRBJ1-2; D gene uncertain. The CDR3 covers 14 residues. Trimming left V 3 bases short and J 4 bases short, with 12 bases between. Germline V gene sequence: CDR1 SGHAT, CDR2 FQNNGV. CDR3 loop: CASSLEDTSYGYTF. CDR3 coding DNA: TGTGCCAGCAGCTTGGAAGACACTTCCTATGGCTACACCTTC.

This clonotype was seen many times. Here the CDR3 DNA reads TGTGCCAGCAGTTTAGTAACAGGGCGCGAGCAGTACTTC. Protein sequence: CASSLVTGREQYF. This rearrangement joins TRBV12-3 or TRBV12-4 to TRBJ2-7, with a weak D call TRBD1 (6 bases). Trimming cost V 1 base and J 6 bases, with 10 bases left between them. CDR3 length equals 13 residues.

This clonotype was detected only a few times. The chain carries TRBV20-1 and TRBJ1-5, with TRBD1 as a possible D gene (5 bases). The CDR3 loop spans 14 amino acids. Germline V gene sequence: CDR1 DFQATT, CDR2 SNEGSKA (reference sequence). Deletions cut 3 bases from V and 5 bases from J, with 14 bases between. The CDR3 DNA is TGCAGTGCTAGCCCAATGGTGGGGCATCAGCCCCAGCATTTT. Encoded protein: CSASPMVGHQPQHF.